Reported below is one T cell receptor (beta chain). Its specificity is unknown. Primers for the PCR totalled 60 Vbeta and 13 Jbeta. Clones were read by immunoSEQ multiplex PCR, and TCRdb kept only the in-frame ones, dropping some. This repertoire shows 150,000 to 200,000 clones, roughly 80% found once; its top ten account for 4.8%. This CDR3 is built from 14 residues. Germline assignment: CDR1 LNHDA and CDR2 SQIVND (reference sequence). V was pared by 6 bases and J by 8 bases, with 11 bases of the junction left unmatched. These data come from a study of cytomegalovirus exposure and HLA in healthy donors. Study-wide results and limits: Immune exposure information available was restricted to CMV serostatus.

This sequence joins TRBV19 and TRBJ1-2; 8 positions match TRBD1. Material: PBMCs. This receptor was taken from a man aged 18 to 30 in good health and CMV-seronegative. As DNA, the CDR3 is TGTGCCAGTAGGTATGCACAGGGGGACGACGGCTACACCTTC. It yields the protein CASRYAQGDDGYTF.